The entry below gives a single TCR beta chain sequence along with its context. Its antigen remains unidentified. The CDR3 contains 16 residues. Trimming stripped 4 bases from V and 5 bases from J, with 20 bases between. CDR1 and CDR2 from the germline V gene are PRHDT and FYEKMQ (reference sequence). The sample comes from a study of cytomegalovirus exposure and HLA in healthy donors. Across the study: Genotyping showed roughly 83% of over 350 donors falling in the Caucasian-associated ancestry cluster.

The study ran its PCR with 60 Vbeta and 13 Jbeta primers. Study processing details: Around 11 million shared chains were among around 78 million unique TCR beta chains counted in a later analysis. TCRdb's table, derived via immunoSEQ multiplex PCR, lists solely in-frame clones and lacks some. For V, J and clone size, that table is used; D and trimming come from the DNA. The sample contains about 120,000 clones, roughly 80% of which appear only once. Study-wide results and caveats: In vitro checks showed that three CMV-associated chains really do target CMV antigens.

This chain joins TRBV13 and TRBJ2-5, with D possibly being TRBD1 (6 bases). The sample consisted of PBMCs. This sequence originates from a female donor in good health and CMV-seronegative. CDR3 loop: CASSSRYPGQTETQYF. CDR3 nucleotide sequence: TGTGCCAGCAGCTCGCGTTACCCTGGACAGACCGAGACCCAGTACTTC.